This T cell receptor (beta chain) was recorded in a study of T cell responses to AZD1222 COVID-19 vaccine. Regarding the study as a whole: Donors in the cohort were predominantly white British and more often female, and clonal diversity was possibly underestimated. Two doses of AZD1222 preceded a rise in Spike-specific TCR breadth and depth. Nearly half of spike-specific TCRs reportedly go after variant regions that carry no mutations.

This table comes from immunoSEQ multiplex PCR, and its TCRdb copy is limited to in-frame clones, with some not included. Among some 190,000 clones listed, about 90% were seen once. Germline CDR1 and CDR2: MDHEN and SYDVKM. Trimming removed 5 bases at V and 6 bases at J, with 11 bases between. The CDR3 is 12 amino acids. Points on this clone: The antigen remains undetermined.

This specimen consisted of peripheral blood, obtained on day 0 of AZD1222 vaccination. The source is an adult in good health. The rearrangement links TRBV28 to TRBJ2-7; a weak D match, TRBD1 (6 bases). The DNA for the CDR3 is TGTGCCAGCAGTCACAGGGAACGCGAGCAGTACTTC. Translated: CASSHREREQYF.